The next 11 T cell receptor beta chains were all read from a single sample in a study of human T cells and chemical hapten exposure. TCRdb ran MiXCR on the RACE reads and lists one entry per CDR3 protein. The sample records just over 350,000 distinct CDR3 sequences, just under 6.5% being singletons. Time point denoted: patch test 2, 6 weeks after DPC sensitization. Regarding treatment: therapeutic diphenylcyclopropenone sensitization with weekly scalp DPC. The material sequenced was whole blood, taken in connection with sensitization to the hapten diphenylcyclopropenone (DPC). Every receptor here comes from a woman in her late teens or twenties with alopecia areata. Some clones in this sample may be carry-over from other donors' samples.

The table lists this clonotype with many counts. The CDR3 reads CASSLVGQSYGYTF. CDR3 in DNA: TGCGCCAGCAGCTTGGTCGGCCAGAGCTATGGCTACACCTTC. The chain recombines TRBV5-1 with TRBJ1-2; unclear D gene. Trimming removed 0 bases from V and 4 bases from J, with 10 bases in between. The germline V gene has CDR1 SGHRS and CDR2 YFSETQ. The CDR3 length is 14 residues.

This clonotype was found many times. The rearrangement joins TRBV7-9 to TRBJ1-4; 11 positions match TRBD1. V gave up 4 bases and J gave up 8 bases; unmatched junction bases: 12. This CDR3 spans 17 amino acids. CDR1 and CDR2 (germline): SEHNR, FQNEAQ (reference sequence). CDR3 DNA sequence: TGTGCCAGCAGCTCCGGACAGGGGGCCGGGGGATGGGAAAAACTGTTTTTT. Residues: CASSSGQGAGGWEKLFF. The entire variable domain, with the rest obtained from reference TRBV7-9 and TRBJ1-4, is as follows: DTGVSQNPRHKITKRGQNVTFRCDPISEHNRLYWYRQTLGQGPEFLTYFQNEAQLEKSRLLSDRFSAERPKGSFSTLEIQRTEQGDSAMYLCASSSGQGAGGWEKLFFGSGTQLSVL.

This clonotype was observed at least ten times. The V and J genes are TRBV4-3 and TRBJ1-4, with D uncertain. V lost 2 bases and J lost 3, with 7 bases in between. This CDR3 is built from 14 residues. Germline CDR1 reads LGHNA; CDR2 reads YSLEER. DNA for the CDR3: TGCGCCAGCAGCCAAATTGGGCCTAATGAAAAACTGTTTTTT. Protein sequence: CASSQIGPNEKLFF.

The CDR3 coding sequence is TGTGCCAGCAGCCAATTCGGGGAGCAGTACTTC. Amino acid sequence: CASSQFGEQYF. The genes are TRBV14 and TRBJ2-7; D is unclear. V lost 2 bases, J lost 7 bases, and 6 bases lay in between. This CDR3 contains 11 residues. The germline CDR1 and CDR2 sequences are SGHDN and FVKESK.

The chain carries TRBV3-1 and TRBJ2-1, with a tentative D call TRBD1 (5 bases). Per germline, CDR1 LGHDT and CDR2 YNNKEL (reference sequence). The V end lost 0 bases, the J end lost 2 bases, and 14 bases lay between the germline ends. The CDR3 totals 17 residues. The CDR3 bases are TGTGCCAGCAGCCAAGAACGGCCCGACAGCACCTACAATGAGCAGTTCTTC. This gives the protein CASSQERPDSTYNEQFF.

Many counts were recorded for this clonotype. The rearrangement joins TRBV20-1 to TRBJ1-4; D uncertain. This CDR3 is 15 amino acids long. With 4 bases removed from V and 5 bases from J, the gap between germline ends came to 17 bases. CDR1 and CDR2 (germline): DFQATT, SNEGSKA (reference sequence). As DNA, the CDR3 is TGCAGTGCTACCGACCCCTCCGCACTGAATGAAAAACTGTTTTTT. Its protein product is CSATDPSALNEKLFF.

A few counts support this clonotype. The chain uses TRBV29-1 and TRBJ2-3; 7 bases are a match to TRBD1. The V gene end was trimmed by 3 bases and the J gene end by 6 bases; junction bases not matched to a gene: 9. The CDR3 loop spans 14 amino acids. Germline loops: CDR1 SQVTM, CDR2 ANQGSEA. The CDR3 is CSVDPGRGTDTQYF. The CDR3 region has the DNA TGCAGCGTTGACCCGGGCAGGGGGACCGATACGCAGTATTTT.

This clonotype was picked up a small number of times. The chain couples TRBV12-3 or TRBV12-4 to TRBJ1-5; maybe TRBD1 (5 bases). The CDR3 is made up of 13 amino acids. V was pared by 6 bases and J by 5 bases, with 11 bases between. The CDR3 protein is CASSWGRYQPQHF. Written as DNA, the CDR3 is TGTGCCAGCAGCTGGGGACGGTATCAGCCCCAGCATTTT.

This clonotype showed up just a few times. The V and J genes are TRBV4-2 and TRBJ1-2, with a possible D match to TRBD1 (5 bases). Germline CDR1 is LGHNA and CDR2 is YNFKEQ. V lost 0 bases and J lost 6, with 14 bases in between. The CDR3 runs 15 residues. This CDR3 is CASSQEPGIDDGYTF. The CDR3 DNA sequence: TGTGCCAGCAGCCAAGAACCAGGGATTGACGATGGCTACACCTTC.

The table lists this clonotype with a few counts. The rearrangement uses TRBV7-8 and TRBJ2-1; 9 nucleotides line up with TRBD1. The germline gives CDR1 SGHVS, CDR2 FQNEAQ. Unmatched junction bases numbered 6, after V lost 4 bases and J lost 8 bases. CDR3 size: 14 residues. The CDR3 nucleotides are TGTGCCAGCAGCTCCCGGACAGGGGTAGATGAGCAGTTCTTC. Amino acid sequence: CASSSRTGVDEQFF.

V gene TRBV18 combines with J gene TRBJ1-1, with D possibly matching TRBD1 (6 bases). Germline CDR1 reads KGHSH; CDR2 reads LQKENI. The germline V and J ends were trimmed by 3 bases and 11 bases, with 13 bases remaining between them. The CDR3 is 12 residues long. CDR3 region: CASSPSTGRAFF. The CDR3 DNA sequence: TGTGCCAGCTCACCCTCAACAGGGAGGGCTTTCTTT. The full variable domain, completed using reference TRBV18 and TRBJ1-1, is NAGVMQNPRHLVRRRGQEARLRCSPMKGHSHVYWYRQLPEEGLKFMVYLQKENIIDESGMPKERFSAEFPKEGPSILRIQQVVRGDSAAYFCASSPSTGRAFFGQGTRLTVV.